This T cell receptor beta chain is from a study of blood T cell repertoires in COVID-19. About the research overall: Researchers got acute and convalescent COVID-19 samples from the United States, Italy and Spain.

This CDR3 has 11 amino acids. Germline V gene lookup returns CDR1 SGHNT and CDR2 YYREEE (reference sequence). V was trimmed by 2 bases and J by 6 bases, leaving 6 bases between them. TCRdb keeps only in-frame clones here, not all; method: immunoSEQ multiplex PCR. This sample has 150,000 to 180,000 clones, with 70% to 85% found just once. The source of this sequence is a man between 60 and 75 years old with COVID-19, enrolled during active disease. The rearrangement links TRBV5-4 to TRBJ2-7, with D possibly TRBD2 on 5 matching bases. Sequencing used peripheral blood. The DNA of the CDR3 is TGTGCCAGCAGCTTACGGGGCGAGCAGTACTTC. Translated, it gives CASSLRGEQYF.